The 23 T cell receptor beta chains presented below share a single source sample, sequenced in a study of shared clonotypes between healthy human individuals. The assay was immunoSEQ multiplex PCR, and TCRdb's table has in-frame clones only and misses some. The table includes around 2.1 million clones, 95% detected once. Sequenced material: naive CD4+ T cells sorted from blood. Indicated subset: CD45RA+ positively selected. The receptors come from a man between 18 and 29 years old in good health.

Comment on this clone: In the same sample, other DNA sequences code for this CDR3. The CDR3 DNA sequence: TGTGCCAGCAGCGGGGACAGGGTGAACACTGAAGCTTTCTTT. Translated, it gives CASSGDRVNTEAFF. The chain has TRBV6-1 and TRBJ1-1; TRBD1 aligns across 9 bases. CDR1 is MNHNS and CDR2 is SASEGT in the germline V gene. V was clipped by 6 bases and J by 0 bases; unmatched bases: 2. The CDR3 is 14 residues long.

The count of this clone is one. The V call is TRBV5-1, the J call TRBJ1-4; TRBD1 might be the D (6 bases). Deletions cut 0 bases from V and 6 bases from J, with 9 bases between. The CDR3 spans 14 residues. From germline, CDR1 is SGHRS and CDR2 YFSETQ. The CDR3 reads CASSLAGVYEKLFF. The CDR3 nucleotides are TGCGCCAGCAGCTTGGCAGGGGTTTATGAAAAACTGTTTTTT.

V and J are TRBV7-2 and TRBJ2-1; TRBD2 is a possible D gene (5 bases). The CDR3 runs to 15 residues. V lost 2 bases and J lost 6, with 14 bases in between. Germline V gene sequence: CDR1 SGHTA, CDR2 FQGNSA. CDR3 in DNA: TGTGCCAGCAGCTTATGGGGAGTGGGTGGCAATGAGCAGTTCTTC. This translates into CASSLWGVGGNEQFF. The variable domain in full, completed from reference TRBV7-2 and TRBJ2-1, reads GAGVSQSPSNKVTEKGKDVELRCDPISGHTALYWYRQSLGQGLEFLIYFQGNSAPDKSGLPSDRFSAERTGGSVSTLTIQRTQQEDSAVYLCASSLWGVGGNEQFFGPGTRLTVL.

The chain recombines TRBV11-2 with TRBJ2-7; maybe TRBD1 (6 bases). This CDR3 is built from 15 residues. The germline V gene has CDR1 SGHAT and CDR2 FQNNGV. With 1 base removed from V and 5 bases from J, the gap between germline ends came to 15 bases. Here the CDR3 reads CASSLAAGVWDEQYF. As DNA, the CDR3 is TGTGCCAGCAGCTTAGCGGCAGGGGTGTGGGACGAGCAGTACTTC.

DNA for the CDR3: TGTGCCAGCAGTAACCCGACAGTGAACACTGAAGCTTTCTTT. Translating it yields CASSNPTVNTEAFF. The chain uses TRBV6-1 and TRBJ1-1; TRBD1 might be the D (5 bases). Germline-derived CDR1 and CDR2 are MNHNS and SASEGT. The length of the CDR3 is 14 residues. V was trimmed by 5 bases and J by 0 bases, leaving 10 bases between them.

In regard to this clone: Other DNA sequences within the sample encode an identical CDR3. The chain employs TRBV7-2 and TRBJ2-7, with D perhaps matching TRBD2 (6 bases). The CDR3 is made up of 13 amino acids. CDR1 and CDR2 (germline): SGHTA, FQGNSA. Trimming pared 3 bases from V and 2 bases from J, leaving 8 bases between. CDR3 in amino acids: CASSFPGAYEQYF. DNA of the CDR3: TGTGCCAGCAGCTTCCCGGGGGCCTACGAGCAGTACTTC.

The CDR3: CASKAGREKLFF. As DNA, the CDR3 is TGTGCCAGCAAGGCTGGCCGGGAAAAACTGTTTTTT. The chain links TRBV28 to TRBJ1-4; D remains unclear. The CDR3 length is 12 residues. The germline V gene has CDR1 MDHEN and CDR2 SYDVKM. V dropped 7 bases and J dropped 8 bases, with 11 bases sitting between them.

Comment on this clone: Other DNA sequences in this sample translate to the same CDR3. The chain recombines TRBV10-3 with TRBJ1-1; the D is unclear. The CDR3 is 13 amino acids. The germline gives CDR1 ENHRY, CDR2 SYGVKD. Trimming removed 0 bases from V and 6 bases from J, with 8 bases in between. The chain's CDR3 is CAISESGRAEAFF. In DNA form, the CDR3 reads TGTGCCATCAGTGAGTCTGGCCGCGCTGAAGCTTTCTTT.

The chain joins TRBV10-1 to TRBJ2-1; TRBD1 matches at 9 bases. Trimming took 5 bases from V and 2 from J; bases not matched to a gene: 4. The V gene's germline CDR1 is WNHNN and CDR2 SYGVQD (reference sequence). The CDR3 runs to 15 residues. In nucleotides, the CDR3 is TGCGCCAGCAGTCCCGGGACAGGGCCCTACAATGAGCAGTTCTTC. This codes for CASSPGTGPYNEQFF.

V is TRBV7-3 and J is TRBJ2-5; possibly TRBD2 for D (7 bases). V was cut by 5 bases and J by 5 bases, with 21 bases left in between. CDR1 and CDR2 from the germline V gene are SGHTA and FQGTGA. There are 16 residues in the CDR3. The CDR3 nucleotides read TGTGCCAGCAGCCCCGTTGGGGGGGCCGAATGGGAGACCCAGTACTTC. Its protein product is CASSPVGGAEWETQYF.

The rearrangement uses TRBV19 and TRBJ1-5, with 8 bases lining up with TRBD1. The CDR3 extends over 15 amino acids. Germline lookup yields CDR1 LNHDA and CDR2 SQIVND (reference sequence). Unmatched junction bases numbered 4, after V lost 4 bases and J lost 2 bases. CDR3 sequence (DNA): TGTGCCAGTAGTAGGGGACAGGTGGGCAATCAGCCCCAGCATTTT. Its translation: CASSRGQVGNQPQHF.

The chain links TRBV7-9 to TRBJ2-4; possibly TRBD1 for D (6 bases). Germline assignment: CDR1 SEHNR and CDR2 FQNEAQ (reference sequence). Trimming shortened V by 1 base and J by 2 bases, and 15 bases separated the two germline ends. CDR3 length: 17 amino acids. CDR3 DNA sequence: TGTGCCAGCAGCTTAGGAACAGGGACGATATCCAAAAACATTCAGTACTTC. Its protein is CASSLGTGTISKNIQYF.

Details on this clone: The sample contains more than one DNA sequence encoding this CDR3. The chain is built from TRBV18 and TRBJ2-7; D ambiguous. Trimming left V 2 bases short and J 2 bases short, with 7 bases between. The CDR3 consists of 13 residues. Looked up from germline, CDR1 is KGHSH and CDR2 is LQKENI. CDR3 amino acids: CASSPAATYEQYF. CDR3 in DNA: TGTGCCAGCTCACCAGCCGCAACCTACGAGCAGTACTTC. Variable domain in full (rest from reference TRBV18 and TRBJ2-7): NAGVMQNPRHLVRRRGQEARLRCSPMKGHSHVYWYRQLPEEGLKFMVYLQKENIIDESGMPKERFSAEFPKEGPSILRIQQVVRGDSAAYFCASSPAATYEQYFGPGTRLTVT.

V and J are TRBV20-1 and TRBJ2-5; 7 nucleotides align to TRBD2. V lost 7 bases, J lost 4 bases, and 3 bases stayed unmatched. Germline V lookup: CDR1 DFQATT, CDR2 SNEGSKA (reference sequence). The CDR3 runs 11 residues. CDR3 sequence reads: CSGDYLETQYF. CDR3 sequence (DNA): TGCAGTGGGGACTATTTAGAGACCCAGTACTTC.

As DNA, the CDR3 is TGTGCCAGCAGTTACTTGGGCGCGAAAAACATTCAGTACTTC. As protein: CASSYLGAKNIQYF. The chain joins TRBV6-6 to TRBJ2-4; D remains ambiguous. The germline V gene encodes CDR1 MNHNY and CDR2 SVGAGI (reference sequence). The germline V and J ends were trimmed by 1 base and 4 bases, with 8 bases remaining between them. CDR3 length: 14 residues.

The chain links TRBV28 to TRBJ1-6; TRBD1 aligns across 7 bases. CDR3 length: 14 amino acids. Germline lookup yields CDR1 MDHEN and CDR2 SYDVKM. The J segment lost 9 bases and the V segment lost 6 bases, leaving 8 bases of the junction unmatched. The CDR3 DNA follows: TGTGCCAGCAGCCTGGGACAGTCAACTTCACCCCTCCACTTT. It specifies CASSLGQSTSPLHF.

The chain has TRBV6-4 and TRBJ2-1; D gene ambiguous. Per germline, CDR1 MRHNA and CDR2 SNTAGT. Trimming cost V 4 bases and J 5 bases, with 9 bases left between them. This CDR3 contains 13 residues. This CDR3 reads CASSARRHNEQFF. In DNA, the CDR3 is TGTGCCAGCAGTGCCCGACGTCACAATGAGCAGTTCTTC.

The CDR3 region has the DNA TGCGCCAGCAGCCAAGAGCCTAGGCACGAGCAGTACTTC. Residues: CASSQEPRHEQYF. V usage is TRBV4-3 and J usage is TRBJ2-7; D gene ambiguous. From germline, CDR1 is LGHNA and CDR2 YSLEER. V lost 0 bases, J lost 5 bases, and 8 bases lay in between. The CDR3 sequence is 13 residues long.

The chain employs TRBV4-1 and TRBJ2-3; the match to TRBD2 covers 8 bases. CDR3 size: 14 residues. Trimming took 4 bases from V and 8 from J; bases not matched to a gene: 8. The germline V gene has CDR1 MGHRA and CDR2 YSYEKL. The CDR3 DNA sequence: TGCGCCAGCAGCCTACAGCGGGAGCTACCTACGCAGTATTTT. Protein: CASSLQRELPTQYF.

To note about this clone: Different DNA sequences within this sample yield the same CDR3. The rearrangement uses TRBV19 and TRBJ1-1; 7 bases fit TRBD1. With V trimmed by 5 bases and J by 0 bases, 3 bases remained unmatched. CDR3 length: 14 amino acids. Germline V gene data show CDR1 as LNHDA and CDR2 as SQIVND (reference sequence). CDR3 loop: CASSQQGLNTEAFF. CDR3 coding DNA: TGTGCCAGTAGTCAACAGGGGCTGAACACTGAAGCTTTCTTT. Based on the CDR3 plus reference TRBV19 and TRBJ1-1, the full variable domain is DGGITQSPKYLFRKEGQNVTLSCEQNLNHDAMYWYRQDPGQGLRLIYYSQIVNDFQKGDIAEGYSVSREKKESFPLTVTSAQKNPTAFYLCASSQQGLNTEAFFGQGTRLTVV.

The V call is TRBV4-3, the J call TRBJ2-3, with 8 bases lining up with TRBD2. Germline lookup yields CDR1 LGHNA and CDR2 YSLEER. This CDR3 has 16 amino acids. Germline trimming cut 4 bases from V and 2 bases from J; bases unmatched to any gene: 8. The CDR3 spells CASSLRGGIYTDTQYF. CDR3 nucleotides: TGCGCCAGCAGCCTCCGGGGGGGCATTTACACAGATACGCAGTATTTT.

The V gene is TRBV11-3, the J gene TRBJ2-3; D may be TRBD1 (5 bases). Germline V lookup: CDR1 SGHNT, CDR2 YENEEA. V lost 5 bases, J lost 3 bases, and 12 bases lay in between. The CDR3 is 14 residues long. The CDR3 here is CASSPGRATDTQYF. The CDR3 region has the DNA TGTGCCAGCAGCCCGGGCAGGGCGACAGATACGCAGTATTTT. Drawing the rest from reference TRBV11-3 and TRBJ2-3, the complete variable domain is EAGVVQSPRYKIIEKKQPVAFWCNPISGHNTLYWYLQNLGQGPELLIRYENEEAVDDSQLPKDRFSAERLKGVDSTLKIQPAELGDSAVYLCASSPGRATDTQYFGPGTRLTVL.

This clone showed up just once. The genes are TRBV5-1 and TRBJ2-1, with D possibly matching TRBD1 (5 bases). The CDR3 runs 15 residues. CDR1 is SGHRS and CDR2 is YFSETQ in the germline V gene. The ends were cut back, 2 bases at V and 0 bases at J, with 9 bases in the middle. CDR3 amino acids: CASSFQGNSYNEQFF. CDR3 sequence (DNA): TGCGCCAGCAGCTTCCAGGGAAACTCCTACAATGAGCAGTTCTTC.